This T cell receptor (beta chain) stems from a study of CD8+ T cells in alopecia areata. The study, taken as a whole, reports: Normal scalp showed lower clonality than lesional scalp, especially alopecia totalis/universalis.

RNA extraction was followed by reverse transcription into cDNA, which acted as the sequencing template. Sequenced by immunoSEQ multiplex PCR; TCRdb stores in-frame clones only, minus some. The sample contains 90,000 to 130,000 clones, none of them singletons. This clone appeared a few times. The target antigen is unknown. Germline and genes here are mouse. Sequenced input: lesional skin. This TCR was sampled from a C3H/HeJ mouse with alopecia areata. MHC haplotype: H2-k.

CDR3 DNA (partial): TGTGCCAGCAGTCCTAGACTGGGGGGGCGCCAAGAC. Translation gives CASSPRLGGRQD. The entire CDR3 is CASSPRLGGRQDTQYF. The chain joins TRBV13-3 to TRBJ2-5, with TRBD2 matching over 12 bases. The read is 4 residues too short to cover the CDR3 end, so that end is filled in from the germline J gene. CDR1 is NNHDY and CDR2 is SYVADS in the germline V gene. The CDR3 covers 16 residues. The V and J ends lost 4 bases and 2 bases, in that order; junction bases with no gene match: 5.